Presented here are 22 T cell receptor beta chains from one specimen sequenced in a study of sequential checkpoint blockade in melanoma. The treatment was: randomized to nivolumab then ipilimumab (arm A) or the reverse (arm B). Assay used: immunoSEQ multiplex PCR; TCRdb lists only in-frame clones, some missing. The table records about 3,500 clones, less than 30% of them present only once. This specimen consisted of tumor tissue (inferred from file names), obtained from a patient given nivolumab and ipilimumab in sequence. Every receptor here comes from a human donor with melanoma.

By share, this clone counts as large. The J gene is TRBJ1-1, the V gene TRBV11-3; 9 nucleotides match TRBD1. Trimming took 3 bases from V and 4 from J; bases not matched to a gene: 12. The CDR3 runs 17 residues. Per germline, CDR1 SGHNT and CDR2 YENEEA. The CDR3 is CASSLYTGGRTGTEAFF. In nucleotides, the CDR3 is TGTGCCAGCAGCTTGTATACAGGGGGCAGGACAGGCACTGAAGCTTTCTTT.

The chain combines TRBV7-1 with TRBJ2-7, with a possible D match to TRBD1 (6 bases). TRBV7-1 is filed as an ORF, its function uncertain. V was trimmed by 5 bases and J by 4 bases, leaving 12 bases between them. The CDR3 sequence is 13 residues long. The DNA for the CDR3 is TGTGCCAGCAGCGAAAACCAGGGGTACGAGCAGTACTTC. This translates into CASSENQGYEQYF.

The V gene is TRBV19, the J gene TRBJ1-5; no firm D call. The ends were cut back, 7 bases at V and 10 bases at J, with 17 bases in the middle. CDR1 is LNHDA, CDR2 SQIVND, per germline (reference sequence). This CDR3 has 13 amino acids. The CDR3, as DNA: TGTGCCAGTACCCCGGACGAACGAATTCCCCAGCATTTT. Protein product: CASTPDERIPQHF.

The chain joins TRBV12-5 to TRBJ2-5, with 10 bases fitting TRBD2. Germline CDR1 is LGHNT and CDR2 is FRNRAP. There are 14 residues in the CDR3. The CDR3 DNA sequence: TGTGCCAGCAATCCTAGCGGGAGCCTCGAGACCCAGTACTTC. As protein: CASNPSGSLETQYF.

The rearrangement joins TRBV9 to TRBJ2-2; D not resolved. Trimming stripped 2 bases from V and 4 bases from J, with 9 bases between. CDR1 and CDR2 from the germline V gene are SGDLS and YYNGEE. The CDR3 consists of 14 residues. For the CDR3, the DNA is TGTGCCAGCAGCGTGAGGCGTAGCACCGGGGAGCTGTTTTTT. This codes for CASSVRRSTGELFF.

This clone qualifies as medium-sized (0.01 to 0.1%). The V call is TRBV11-3, the J call TRBJ1-1, with no clear D. Germline CDR1 reads SGHNT; CDR2 reads YENEEA. V shed 1 base and J shed 6 bases, with 12 bases lying between them. The CDR3 runs 14 residues. The CDR3, as DNA: TGTGCCAGCAGCTTAGGTAGAGATAGCGCTGAAGCTTTCTTT. Protein: CASSLGRDSAEAFF.

The rearrangement joins TRBV14 to TRBJ1-1; D is undetermined. From germline, CDR1 is SGHDN and CDR2 FVKESK. V was cut by 2 bases and J by 8 bases, with 15 bases left in between. The CDR3 totals 14 residues. The CDR3 is CASSQHGGLPEAFF. DNA of the CDR3: TGTGCCAGCAGCCAACATGGCGGCCTACCAGAAGCTTTCTTT. Looking up the rest from reference TRBV14 and TRBJ1-1 gives the full variable domain: EAGVTQFPSHSVIEKGQTVTLRCDPISGHDNLYWYRRVMGKEIKFLLHFVKESKQDESGMPNNRFLAERTGGTYSTLKVQPAELEDSGVYFCASSQHGGLPEAFFGQGTRLTVV.

The chain joins TRBV28 to TRBJ1-5; no reliable D call. V was clipped by 8 bases and J by 0 bases, with 11 bases between them. CDR3 length: 14 residues. The germline V gene has CDR1 MDHEN and CDR2 SYDVKM. CDR3 sequence: CASRSWHSNQPQHF. Written as DNA, the CDR3 is TGTGCCAGCCGCAGTTGGCATAGCAATCAGCCCCAGCATTTT.

By sample fraction, this clone is medium-sized. In nucleotides, the CDR3 is TGTGCCAGCAGCCCCGAAGCTAGCGGGAGCCCCGGGGAGCTGTTTTTT. Its translation is CASSPEASGSPGELFF. The chain couples TRBV11-3 to TRBJ2-2, with 10 bases identical to TRBD2. The V segment lost 5 bases and the J segment 6 bases; nucleotides outside the gene matches: 9. The CDR3 covers 16 residues. The germline V gene encodes CDR1 SGHNT and CDR2 YENEEA.

The chain recombines TRBV28 with TRBJ2-3; D gene uncertain. The CDR3 is 13 amino acids. Germline assignment: CDR1 MDHEN and CDR2 SYDVKM. Trimming left V 7 bases short and J 2 bases short, with 10 bases between. CDR3 sequence reads: CASMFGDTDTQYF. CDR3 nucleotide sequence: TGTGCCAGCATGTTTGGGGACACAGATACGCAGTATTTT.

The rearrangement links TRBV19 to TRBJ2-5; tentatively, D is TRBD2 (5 bases). There are 16 residues in the CDR3. CDR1 LNHDA and CDR2 SQIVND come from the germline V gene (reference sequence). V gave up 0 bases and J gave up 7 bases, with 18 bases separating them. The chain's CDR3 is CASSIDLGSARRTQYF. The CDR3 DNA follows: TGTGCCAGTAGTATAGATCTTGGGAGCGCCCGTCGGACCCAGTACTTC.

This chain joins TRBV19 and TRBJ2-3, with 10 bases aligning to TRBD1. Germline V gene data show CDR1 as LNHDA and CDR2 as SQIVND (reference sequence). Trimming took 10 bases from V and 3 from J; bases not matched to a gene: 7. This CDR3 spans 14 amino acids. The CDR3 is CATSGQGMTDTQYF. CDR3 DNA sequence: TGTGCCACTTCGGGACAGGGGATGACAGATACGCAGTATTTT.

The genes are TRBV30 and TRBJ1-2; D is ambiguous. Germline V gene sequence: CDR1 GTSNPN, CDR2 SVGIG (reference sequence). V lost 0 bases to trimming and J lost 10 bases, with 12 bases between them. The CDR3 has 12 amino acids. As DNA, the CDR3 is TGTGCCTGGAGTGTACGGGGTTTAGTCTACACCTTC. As protein: CAWSVRGLVYTF.

By frequency in the sample, this clone is medium-sized. V usage is TRBV11-3 and J usage is TRBJ2-3; TRBD2 agrees at 9 bases. Germline loops: CDR1 SGHNT, CDR2 YENEEA. This CDR3 is built from 16 residues. The trim removed 2 bases at V and 6 bases at J, leaving 9 bases unmatched. The CDR3 is CASSLSTGLAWDTQYF. In nucleotides, the CDR3 is TGTGCCAGCAGCTTATCCACGGGACTAGCATGGGATACGCAGTATTTT.

Within the sample, this clone is medium-sized. V gene TRBV11-3 combines with J gene TRBJ1-5; tentatively, D is TRBD1 (5 bases). CDR1 is SGHNT and CDR2 is YENEEA in the germline V gene. The CDR3 contains 14 residues. V gave up 4 bases and J gave up 3 bases, with 10 bases separating them. The CDR3 sequence is CASSSQGHNQPQHF. Written as DNA, the CDR3 is TGTGCCAGCAGCTCCCAGGGCCACAATCAGCCCCAGCATTTT.

The J gene is TRBJ2-1, the V gene TRBV28; maybe TRBD1 (7 bases). The CDR3 sequence is 15 residues long. Germline V CDR1 and CDR2: MDHEN, SYDVKM. The V end was cut by 2 bases, the J end by 5 bases, with 13 bases between. CDR3 protein: CASSLIGGGNNEQFF. The CDR3 DNA sequence: TGTGCCAGCAGTTTAATAGGGGGCGGGAACAATGAGCAGTTCTTC.

This chain joins TRBV6-8 and TRBJ2-3, with 9 positions matching TRBD2. The CDR3 consists of 14 residues. With 5 bases clipped from V and 3 bases from J, the junction kept 3 bases outside the gene matches. Germline V lookup: CDR1 MNHGY, CDR2 SAAAGT. CDR3 DNA sequence: TGTGCCAGCAGTGCGCTAGCGGGGACAGATACGCAGTATTTT. Residues: CASSALAGTDTQYF.

There are a few counts of this clone. V gene TRBV1 combines with J gene TRBJ2-7; the D segment call TRBD1 is taken from the table without a DNA check. TRBV1 is listed as a pseudogene. This CDR3 comprises 14 residues. The CDR3, as DNA: TGCGCCAGCAGTCCCGGGACAGGGCCCTACGAGCAGTACTTC. Its protein product is CASSPGTGPYEQYF.

The chain couples TRBV6-8 to TRBJ2-5, with D perhaps matching TRBD1 (6 bases). There are 15 residues in the CDR3. Germline V gene lookup returns CDR1 MNHGY and CDR2 SAAAGT. The V and J ends lost 7 bases and 1 base respectively, with 16 bases between them. The CDR3 is CASKSAQGSQETQYF. Here the CDR3 DNA reads TGTGCCAGCAAGTCGGCACAGGGCTCCCAAGAGACCCAGTACTTC.

This clone was picked up a small number of times. The chain couples TRBV9 to TRBJ2-1, with 8 nucleotides matching TRBD2. Germline-derived CDR1 and CDR2 are SGDLS and YYNGEE. V lost 2 bases, J lost 0 bases, and 1 base stayed unmatched. The CDR3 covers 15 residues. DNA for the CDR3: TGTGCCAGCAGCGTCGGGAGGGCCTCCTACAATGAGCAGTTCTTC. Protein product: CASSVGRASYNEQFF.

The chain joins TRBV18 to TRBJ2-7; the D call may be TRBD1 or TRBD2 (5 bases each). The CDR3 loop spans 13 amino acids. Trimming left V 5 bases short and J 7 bases short, with 15 bases between. Germline loops: CDR1 KGHSH, CDR2 LQKENI. In nucleotides, the CDR3 is TGTGCCAGCTCAGTGGGGGAGCTACGAGAGCAGTACTTC. This translates into CASSVGELREQYF.

This clone was counted a few times. The chain employs TRBV14 and TRBJ2-3; 8 nucleotides match TRBD1. This CDR3 is 15 amino acids long. V lost 1 base to trimming and J lost 2 bases; unmatched junction nucleotides: 2. Germline CDR1 and CDR2: SGHDN and FVKESK. The CDR3 protein is CASSQVGQVTDTQYF. CDR3 bases: TGTGCCAGCAGCCAAGTGGGACAGGTCACAGATACGCAGTATTTT.